This T cell receptor (beta chain) originates from a study of blood T cells in healthy people across ages. This CDR3 is built from 15 residues. CDR1 and CDR2 (germline): DFQATT, SNEGSKA (reference sequence). V lost 1 base to trimming and J lost 8 bases, with 20 bases between them. All donors came from Russia, were Caucasian and healthy, and spanned ages about 6 to 90. At least 5.5 micrograms of total RNA were extracted per sample. Alongside a J-beta primer mix, a sample-barcoded 5' primer served in a second PCR lasting roughly 6 to 11 cycles. One entry per CDR3 protein, called by TCRdb with MiXCR from the 5' RACE reads. This sample yields hundreds of thousands of distinct CDR3 sequences, of which 49% are seen a single time; around 32% belongs to the top ten.

The TCR sequence derives from a woman aged 55-75 years in good health. The V and J genes are TRBV20-1 and TRBJ1-2; D is ambiguous. What was sequenced was blood. CDR3 in DNA: TGCAGTGCTAGAGTGTGGTTGGAGGGCACGGGGGGCTACACCTTC. Translation gives CSARVWLEGTGGYTF.